This is a list of T cell receptor beta chains from one sample in a study of blood T cells in healthy people across ages. TCRdb ran MiXCR on the 5' RACE reads and lists one entry per CDR3 protein. The table lists 1.8 million or so distinct CDR3 sequences, 39% of them singletons. The sample comprised blood. The source is a human donor in good health. The CDR3 runs from the conserved cysteine through the conserved F or W. Each record gives: J gene, V gene, D gene, clone size, CDR3 DNA, CDR3 protein. The D gene is left open where the match is weak. Clone size is shown for a subset of rows, as once, few, many or a class of expanded clone.

TRBJ1-5,TRBV4-2,-,-,TGTGCCAGCAGCCAAGACCGGGTTAGCAATCAGCCCCAGCATTTT,CASSQDRVSNQPQHF
TRBJ2-1,TRBV28,-,-,TGTGCCAGCAGTTTGGGGGGTCGAAATGTGCAGTTCTTC,CASSLGGRNVQFF
TRBJ1-2,TRBV21-1,-,-,TGTGCCAGCAGCAAGAAGGAGATAGGGGGCCCTTATTATGGCTACACCTTC,CASSKKEIGGPYYGYTF
TRBJ1-5,TRBV6-2/TRBV6-3,TRBD1,-,TGTGCCAGCACCTTCACGGACAGGGGAGGCAATCAGCCCCAGCATTTT,CASTFTDRGGNQPQHF
TRBJ2-3,TRBV20-1,TRBD2,-,TGCAGCGCTAGAGACCCCAGCGGGGGTCCAGATACGCAGTATTTT,CSARDPSGGPDTQYF
TRBJ2-5,TRBV20-1,TRBD2,-,TGCAGTGCTAGAGTTGGCGGGGGGACTTGGGAGACCCAGTACTTC,CSARVGGGTWETQYF
TRBJ1-1,TRBV20-1,-,-,TGCAGTGCTAGAGATACAGGATTGAACACTGAAGCTTTCTTT,CSARDTGLNTEAFF
TRBJ2-7,TRBV12-3/TRBV12-4,TRBD1,few,TGTGCCAGCAGTTTAGCCAGGGGGCTTTCAAAGTACGAGCAGTACTTC,CASSLARGLSKYEQYF
TRBJ2-3,TRBV5-1,TRBD2,-,TGCGCCAGCAGCTTCATAAGCGGGGGGTTATCAGATACGCAGTATTTT,CASSFISGGLSDTQYF
TRBJ2-4,TRBV29-1,-,-,TGCAGCGTTGAAGGGCACCAAAACATTCAGTACTTC,CSVEGHQNIQYF
TRBJ2-5,TRBV11-2,-,few,TGTGCCAGCAGCCCCGGGCAGGCCCTCCGAGAGACCCAGTACTTC,CASSPGQALRETQYF
TRBJ2-1,TRBV20-1,-,-,TGCAGTGCTAGAAATTACGGGAATGAGCAGTTCTTC,CSARNYGNEQFF
TRBJ2-5,TRBV29-1,TRBD2,-,TGCAGCGTTGACTCTAGCGGGGGGTACCAAGAGACCCAGTACTTC,CSVDSSGGYQETQYF
TRBJ1-5,TRBV7-9,TRBD1,-,TGTGCCAGCAGCTTAACCCGGACAGGGGGAAGCAATCAGCCCCAGCATTTT,CASSLTRTGGSNQPQHF
TRBJ1-1,TRBV4-2,TRBD1,few,TGTGCCAGCAGCCAGGGGACAGGAGCTTTCTTT,CASSQGTGAFF
TRBJ2-5,TRBV5-1,-,-,TGCGCCAGCAGCTTGGGACAAGTACAAGGGACCCAGTACTTC,CASSLGQVQGTQYF
TRBJ1-5,TRBV7-2,-,-,TGTGCCAGCAGCGTACAGCCTAGCAATCAGCCCCAGCATTTT,CASSVQPSNQPQHF
TRBJ2-3,TRBV10-3,-,-,TGTGCCATCAAATTCGTGATCGGGGGCGCAGGGGATACGCAGTATTTT,CAIKFVIGGAGDTQYF
TRBJ2-7,TRBV6-5,TRBD1,few,TGTGCCAGCAGTCAAAAGGGACAGGGGAACCGCTACGAGCAGTACTTC,CASSQKGQGNRYEQYF
TRBJ1-6,TRBV9,-,-,TGTGCCAGCAGTACATTCGGAACATCCGAGTCACCCCTCCACTTT,CASSTFGTSESPLHF
TRBJ2-4,TRBV7-2,-,few,TGTGCCAGCAGTTACGGGCGGTACAATGAGCAGTACTTC,CASSYGRYNEQYF
TRBJ2-1,TRBV7-8,TRBD2,-,TGTGCCAGCAGCGGAGCGGGGGGGTACTACAATGAGCAGTTCTTC,CASSGAGGYYNEQFF
TRBJ2-1,TRBV11-1,TRBD2,-,TGTGCCAGCAGCTCAACTAGCGGGGGGTACAATGAGCAGTGCTTC,CASSSTSGGYNEQCF
TRBJ1-2,TRBV10-3,-,-,TGTGCCACCAGTGAAGGTTTGCAGGGTAGGGACTATGGCTACACCTTC,CATSEGLQGRDYGYTF
TRBJ2-5,TRBV3-1,TRBD2,-,TGTGCCAGCAGCCGGACTAGCGGGGGGTCGTACCAAGAGACCCAGTACTTC,CASSRTSGGSYQETQYF
TRBJ1-2,TRBV6-5,TRBD1,-,TGTGCCAGCAGTTCCCAGGACAGGTGGAGTCATAACTATGGCTACACCTTC,CASSSQDRWSHNYGYTF